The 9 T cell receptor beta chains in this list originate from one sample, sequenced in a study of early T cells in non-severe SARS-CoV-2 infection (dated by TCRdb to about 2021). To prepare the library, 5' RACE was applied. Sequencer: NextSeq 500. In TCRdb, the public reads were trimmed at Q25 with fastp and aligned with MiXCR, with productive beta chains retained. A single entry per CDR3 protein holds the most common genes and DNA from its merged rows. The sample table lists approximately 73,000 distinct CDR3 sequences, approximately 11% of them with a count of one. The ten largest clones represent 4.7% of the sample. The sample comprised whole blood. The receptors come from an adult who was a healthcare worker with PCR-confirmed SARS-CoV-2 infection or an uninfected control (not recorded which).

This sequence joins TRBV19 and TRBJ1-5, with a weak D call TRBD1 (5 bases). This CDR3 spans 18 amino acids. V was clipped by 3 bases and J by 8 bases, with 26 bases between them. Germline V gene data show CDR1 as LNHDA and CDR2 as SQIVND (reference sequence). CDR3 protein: CASSIPQGSGYRLEPQHF. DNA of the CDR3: TGTGCCAGTAGTATTCCGCAGGGATCTGGATATCGGTTGGAGCCCCAGCATTTT.

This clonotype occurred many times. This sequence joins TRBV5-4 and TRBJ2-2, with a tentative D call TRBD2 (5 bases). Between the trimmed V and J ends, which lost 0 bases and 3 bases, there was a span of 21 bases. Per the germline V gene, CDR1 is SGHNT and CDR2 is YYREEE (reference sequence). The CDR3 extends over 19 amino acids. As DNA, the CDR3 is TGTGCCAGCAGCTTGGAGAAGGCGGGTGATCTTGGGTACACCGGGGAGCTGTTTTTT. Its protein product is CASSLEKAGDLGYTGELFF.

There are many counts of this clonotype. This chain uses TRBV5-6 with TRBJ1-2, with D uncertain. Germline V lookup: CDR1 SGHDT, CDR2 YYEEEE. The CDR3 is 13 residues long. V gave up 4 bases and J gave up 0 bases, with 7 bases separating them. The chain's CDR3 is CASSLTPNYGYTF. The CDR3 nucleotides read TGTGCCAGCAGCCTTACTCCTAACTATGGCTACACCTTC. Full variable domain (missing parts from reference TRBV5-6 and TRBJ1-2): DAGVTQSPTHLIKTRGQQVTLRCSPKSGHDTVSWYQQALGQGPQFIFQYYEEEERQRGNFPDRFSGHQFPNYSSELNVNALLLGDSALYLCASSLTPNYGYTFGSGTRLTVV.

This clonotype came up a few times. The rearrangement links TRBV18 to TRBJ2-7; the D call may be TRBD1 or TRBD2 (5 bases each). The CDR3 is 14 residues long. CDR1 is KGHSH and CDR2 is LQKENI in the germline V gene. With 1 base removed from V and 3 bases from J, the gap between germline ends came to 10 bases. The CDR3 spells CASSPQSGSYEQYF. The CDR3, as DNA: TGTGCCAGCTCACCACAGTCAGGGAGCTACGAGCAGTACTTC.

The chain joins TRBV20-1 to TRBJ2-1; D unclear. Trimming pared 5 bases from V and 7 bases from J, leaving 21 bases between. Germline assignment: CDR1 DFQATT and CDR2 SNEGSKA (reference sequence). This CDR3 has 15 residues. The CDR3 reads CSARWASMVGNEQFF. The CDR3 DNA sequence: TGCAGTGCTCGCTGGGCCAGTATGGTGGGGAATGAGCAGTTCTTC.

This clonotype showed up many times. CDR3 nucleotides: TGTGCCAGCAGCGAGTCCTTGACAGGGTCGGCTGAAGCTTTCTTT. Protein product: CASSESLTGSAEAFF. The chain is built from TRBV6-4 and TRBJ1-1; TRBD1 aligns across 7 bases. The germline CDR1 and CDR2 sequences are MRHNA and SNTAGT. The CDR3 contains 15 residues. Trimming cost V 6 bases and J 6 bases; bases outside gene matches: 13.

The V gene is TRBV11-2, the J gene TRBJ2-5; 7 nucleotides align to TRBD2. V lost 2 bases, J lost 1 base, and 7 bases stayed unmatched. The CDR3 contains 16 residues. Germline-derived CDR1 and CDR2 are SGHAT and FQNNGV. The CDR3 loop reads CASSLMGGTSQETQYF. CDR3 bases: TGTGCCAGCAGCTTAATGGGGGGGACCTCCCAAGAGACCCAGTACTTC.

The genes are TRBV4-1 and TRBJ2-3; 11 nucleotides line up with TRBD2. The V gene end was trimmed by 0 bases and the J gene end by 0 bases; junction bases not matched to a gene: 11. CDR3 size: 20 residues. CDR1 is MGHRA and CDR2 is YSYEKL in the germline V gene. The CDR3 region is CASSQDRLASGGLSTDTQYF. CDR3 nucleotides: TGCGCCAGCAGCCAAGATAGGTTGGCTAGCGGGGGGCTTAGCACAGATACGCAGTATTTT.

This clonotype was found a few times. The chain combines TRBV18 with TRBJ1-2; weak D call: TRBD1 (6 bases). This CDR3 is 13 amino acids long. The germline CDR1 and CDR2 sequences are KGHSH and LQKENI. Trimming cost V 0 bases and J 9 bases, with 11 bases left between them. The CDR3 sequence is CASSPPMGGRYTF. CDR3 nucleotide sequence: TGTGCCAGCTCACCACCGATGGGGGGCCGCTACACCTTC.